This T cell receptor beta chain is from a study of human T cells and chemical hapten exposure. As for time point: patch test 2, 6 weeks after DPC sensitization. Treatment noted: therapeutic diphenylcyclopropenone sensitization with weekly scalp DPC. Donors, patients with alopecia ranging from 18 to 70 years old and judged suitable for DPC, provided samples. Unseparated into fractions, whole blood served as the source from which total RNA was extracted. It was the library that attached unique molecular identifiers to individual cDNA molecules. TCRdb re-analysed the RACE reads in MiXCR, keeping a single row per CDR3 protein. The table records a few hundred thousand distinct CDR3 sequences, more than 5% of them present only once. In its sample, this clonotype was seen a few times. The sequence was obtained from a woman aged 18-29 years with alopecia areata. Some clones in this sample may be carry-over from other donors' samples. Sequencing used whole blood, obtained in connection with sensitization to the hapten diphenylcyclopropenone (DPC).

The CDR3: CAISESGTDGKDAQYF. The CDR3 DNA follows: TGTGCCATCAGTGAGTCAGGAACGGACGGAAAAGACGCCCAGTACTTC. The V and J genes are TRBV10-3 and TRBJ2-5; D remains unclear. Germline V lookup: CDR1 ENHRY, CDR2 SYGVKD. Trimming shortened V by 0 bases and J by 9 bases, and 20 bases separated the two germline ends. The CDR3 is 16 residues long.